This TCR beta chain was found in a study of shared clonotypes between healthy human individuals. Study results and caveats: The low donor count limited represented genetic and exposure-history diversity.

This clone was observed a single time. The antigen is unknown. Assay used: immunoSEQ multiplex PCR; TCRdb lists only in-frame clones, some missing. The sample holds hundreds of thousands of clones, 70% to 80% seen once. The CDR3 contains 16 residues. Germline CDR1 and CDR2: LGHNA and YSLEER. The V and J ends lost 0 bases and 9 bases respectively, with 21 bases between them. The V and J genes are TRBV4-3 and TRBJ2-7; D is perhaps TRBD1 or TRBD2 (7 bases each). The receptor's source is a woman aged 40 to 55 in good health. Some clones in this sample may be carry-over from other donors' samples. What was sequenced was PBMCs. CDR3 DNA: TGCGCCAGCAGCCAAGATGTGGGGGGGACAGTGCAGCCGCAGTACTTC. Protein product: CASSQDVGGTVQPQYF.